Listed here is a single T cell receptor beta chain. This sample includes further DNA sequences coding for the same CDR3. This CDR3 contains 16 residues. V dropped 4 bases and J dropped 3; count of bases not matched to a gene: 3. Germline values: CDR1 KGHDR, CDR2 SFDVKD. As originally analysed: Reference gene primers were amplified, and this amplification served to estimate nucleated cell counts. Profiled with immunoSEQ multiplex PCR; TCRdb holds only in-frame clones, not every one. V and J calls and clone size are copied from that table; D and trimming were computed from the DNA. The table lists under 40,000 clones, 85% of them singletons, with around 15% in the top ten. This specimen belongs to a study of blood T cell repertoires in COVID-19.

The chain uses TRBV24-1 and TRBJ2-2; 11 bases line up with TRBD1. The clonotype comes from a human donor with acute or convalescent COVID-19. The donor label of this sample is uncertain. Specimen: peripheral blood. The CDR3 sequence: CATSDPGQGDTGELFF. Here the CDR3 DNA reads TGTGCCACCAGTGACCCGGGACAGGGGGACACCGGGGAGCTGTTTTTT.